Each of the 4 T cell receptor beta chains below was sequenced from the same sample in a study of cytomegalovirus exposure and HLA in healthy donors. PCR primers comprised 60 Vbeta and 13 Jbeta primers. TCRdb's copy holds only in-frame clones and misses some; the assay was immunoSEQ multiplex PCR. The table has about 130,000 clones, about 74% seen once; the top ten hold around 4.7%. The source material was PBMCs. All receptors come from a man younger than 35 in good health and CMV-seropositive.

This clone appeared once. The chain links TRBV7-2 to TRBJ2-7, with 8 bases identical to TRBD1. CDR1 is SGHTA, CDR2 FQGNSA, per germline. Unmatched junction bases numbered 8, after V lost 5 bases and J lost 2 bases. This CDR3 contains 15 residues. CDR3 residues: CASSPRTGSTYEQYF. In DNA form, the CDR3 reads TGTGCCAGCAGCCCCCGGACAGGGTCAACCTACGAGCAGTACTTC.

The chain has TRBV5-3 and TRBJ1-5; 9 nucleotides line up with TRBD1. TRBV5-3 is assigned to the ORF class and has an uncertain function. Trimming removed 4 bases from V and 3 bases from J; junction bases left unmatched: 17. The CDR3 totals 19 residues. The CDR3 DNA is TGTGCCAGAAGCCACTCCAGTCGGACAGGGGTTGGGGCCAATCAGCCCCAGCATTTT. Its protein is CARSHSSRTGVGANQPQHF.

V is TRBV6-6 and J is TRBJ2-3; D is undetermined. This CDR3 is 14 amino acids long. The V gene's germline CDR1 is MNHNY and CDR2 SVGAGI (reference sequence). Trimming cost V 0 bases and J 1 base, with 5 bases left between them. This chain's CDR3 is CASSYSSGTDTQYF. CDR3 in DNA: TGTGCCAGCAGTTACTCGTCCGGCACAGATACGCAGTATTTT.

The V call is TRBV28, the J call TRBJ1-6; TRBD1 matches at 7 bases. J was trimmed by 6 bases and V by 5 bases; bases with no gene match: 7. CDR3 length equals 15 residues. CDR1 and CDR2 from the germline V gene are MDHEN and SYDVKM. CDR3 DNA sequence: TGTGCCAGCAGTCCCGCGGGACAGCGTAATTCACCCCTCCACTTT. Translating it yields CASSPAGQRNSPLHF.